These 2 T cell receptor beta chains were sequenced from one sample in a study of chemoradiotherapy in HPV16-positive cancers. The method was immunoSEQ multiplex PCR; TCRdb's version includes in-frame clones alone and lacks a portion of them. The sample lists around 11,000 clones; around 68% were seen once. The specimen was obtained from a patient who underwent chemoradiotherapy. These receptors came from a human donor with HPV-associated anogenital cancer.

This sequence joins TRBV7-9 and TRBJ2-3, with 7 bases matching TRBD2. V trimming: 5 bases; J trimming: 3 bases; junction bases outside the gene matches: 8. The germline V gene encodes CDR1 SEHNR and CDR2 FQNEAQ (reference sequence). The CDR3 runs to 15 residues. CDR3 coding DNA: TGTGCCAGCAGCCCCCCCTGGCGGGAGACAGATACGCAGTATTTT. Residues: CASSPPWRETDTQYF. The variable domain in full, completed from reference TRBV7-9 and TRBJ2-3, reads DTGVSQNPRHKITKRGQNVTFRCDPISEHNRLYWYRQTLGQGPEFLTYFQNEAQLEKSRLLSDRFSAERPKGSFSTLEIQRTEQGDSAMYLCASSPPWRETDTQYFGPGTRLTVL.

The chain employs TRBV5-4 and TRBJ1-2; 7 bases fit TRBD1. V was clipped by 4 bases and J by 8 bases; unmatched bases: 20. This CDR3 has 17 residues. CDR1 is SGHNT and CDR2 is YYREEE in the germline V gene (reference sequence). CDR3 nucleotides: TGTGCCAGCAGCCGGGACAGCGGTGGATCGGGCACGGGAGGCTACACCTTC. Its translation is CASSRDSGGSGTGGYTF.